This entry describes one TCR beta chain. Its antigen is not known. The data stem from a study of early stage breast cancer tumors. About the study: Samples were sequenced at around 10-fold average coverage. The study's findings and limits: Tumors had roughly 2.5-fold higher T cell density than normal breast.

Clones were read by immunoSEQ multiplex PCR, and TCRdb kept only the in-frame ones, dropping some. Of approximately 9,500 clones in the sample, over 60% were seen once. This sequence was found in a person aged 45 to 59 with breast cancer. Sequencing used breast tumor tissue.

The CDR3: CASSVAPSDYGYTF. The CDR3 DNA sequence: TGTGCCAGCAGCGTTGCCCCCTCGGACTATGGCTACACCTTC. The rearrangement uses TRBV9 and TRBJ1-2, with D hard to call. Germline loops: CDR1 SGDLS, CDR2 YYNGEE. Trimming took off 2 bases at V and 3 bases at J, with 11 bases between the two ends. The CDR3 runs 14 residues.